The table lists the clone carrying this T cell receptor (beta chain) with a count of one. Its antigen is currently unknown. These data are taken from a study of shared clonotypes between healthy human individuals. Study summary: Serving as donors were two women and three men, whose ages spanned 18 to 49. General study findings and limits: The genetic and exposure-history diversity represented was limited by few donors. Rarefaction indicated that sorted-subset sequencing remained incomplete although depth was large.

Data came from immunoSEQ multiplex PCR; TCRdb stores just in-frame clones and leaves some out. The data show about 2 million clones, with about 95% seen just once and roughly 1% held by the top ten. Naive CD8 cells, CD45RO-negative and positively selected for CCR7, excluded terminally differentiated effector memory CD45RA+ cells. This TCR derives from a man aged 18 to 30 in good health. The sequencing input was naive CD8+ T cells sorted from blood.

As DNA, the CDR3 is TGTGCCAGCAGCGTACGGGGGGCCGGGGAGCTGTTTTTT. Amino acids: CASSVRGAGELFF. The rearrangement uses TRBV6-1 and TRBJ2-2; 7 nucleotides match TRBD2. V dropped 6 bases and J dropped 6; count of bases not matched to a gene: 4. In germline, CDR1 is MNHNS, CDR2 SASEGT. The CDR3 is 13 residues long.